The 25 T cell receptor beta chains presented below share a single source sample, sequenced in a study of cytomegalovirus exposure and HLA in healthy donors. Primers: 60 Vbeta forward and 13 Jbeta reverse. Profiling relied on immunoSEQ multiplex PCR, and the TCRdb table lists in-frame clones only, not all of them. This sample carries more than 40,000 clones, with over 2% going to the ten biggest clones. Sequenced input: PBMCs. The receptors stem from a female donor in good health and CMV-seronegative.

The chain uses TRBV4-3 and TRBJ2-7; 7 bases are a match to TRBD1. Trimming removed 0 bases from V and 3 bases from J; junction bases left unmatched: 5. The CDR3 length is 15 residues. Germline assignment: CDR1 LGHNA and CDR2 YSLEER. CDR3 amino acids: CASSQEGRGLYEQYF. The CDR3 coding sequence is TGCGCCAGCAGCCAAGAGGGAAGGGGGCTCTACGAGCAGTACTTC.

The V call is TRBV9, the J call TRBJ1-2; D might be TRBD1 (6 bases). This CDR3 contains 14 residues. V lost 0 bases and J 6 bases, leaving 12 bases between the germline ends. Germline V gene lookup returns CDR1 SGDLS and CDR2 YYNGEE. CDR3 sequence: CASSVAQGTDGYTF. For the CDR3, the DNA is TGTGCCAGCAGCGTAGCTCAGGGGACGGATGGCTACACCTTC.

J is TRBJ2-5 and V is TRBV5-1; 8 bases match TRBD2. TRBJ2-7 matches the DNA end more closely, so the J call is doubtful. The germline CDR1 and CDR2 sequences are SGHRS and YFSETQ. The length of the CDR3 is 15 residues. DNA of the CDR3: TGCGCCAGCTCTCTCGCGGGGGGCTTGGGGTACGAGCAGTACTTC. This encodes CASSLAGGLGYEQYF.

The CDR3 region has the DNA TGTGCCAGCAGCAAGGACAGGGGGTTGGGGTTGAACACTGAAGCTTTCTTT. Translating it yields CASSKDRGLGLNTEAFF. The chain carries TRBV5-8 and TRBJ1-1, with TRBD1 matching 10 bases. The CDR3 has 17 residues. J gave up 0 bases and V 4 bases, and 9 bases lay outside the gene matches. CDR1 and CDR2 from the germline V gene are SGHTS and YDEGEE.

The chain couples TRBV7-9 to TRBJ2-7, with 7 bases that match TRBD2. Looked up from germline, CDR1 is SEHNR and CDR2 is FQNEAQ (reference sequence). The V segment lost 2 bases and the J segment 3 bases; nucleotides outside the gene matches: 10. The CDR3 spans 16 residues. In DNA, the CDR3 is TGTGCCAGCAGCTTAATGGGGGGGACTTCGCTCTACGAGCAGTACTTC. The encoded protein is CASSLMGGTSLYEQYF.

The chain has TRBV19 and TRBJ1-1; TRBD1 aligns across 7 bases. Trimming removed 6 bases from V and 3 bases from J; junction bases left unmatched: 4. CDR3 length equals 13 residues. Germline CDR1 is LNHDA and CDR2 is SQIVND (reference sequence). In DNA, the CDR3 is TGTGCCAGTAGCACGACAGGGTACACTGAAGCTTTCTTT. Translated, it gives CASSTTGYTEAFF.

The V and J genes are TRBV18 and TRBJ1-5; TRBD1 agrees at 7 bases. Germline V gene lookup returns CDR1 KGHSH and CDR2 LQKENI. Trimming removed 2 bases from V and 1 base from J; junction bases left unmatched: 2. This CDR3 has 15 residues. In DNA, the CDR3 is TGTGCCAGCTCACCAACAGGGGCGAGCAATCAGCCCCAGCATTTT. Amino acid sequence: CASSPTGASNQPQHF.

This chain connects TRBV9 to TRBJ2-5; TRBD2 aligns across 7 bases. V lost 0 bases, J lost 3 bases, and 2 bases stayed unmatched. From germline, CDR1 is SGDLS and CDR2 YYNGEE. This CDR3 is 14 amino acids long. The CDR3 coding sequence is TGTGCCAGCAGCGTAGGTGGGGGGGAAGAGACCCAGTACTTC. Its translation: CASSVGGGEETQYF.

The V gene is TRBV5-1, the J gene TRBJ2-7; the D gene is possibly TRBD1 (5 bases). V was cut by 4 bases and J by 0 bases, with 8 bases left in between. Germline-derived CDR1 and CDR2 are SGHRS and YFSETQ. The CDR3 loop spans 13 amino acids. Here the CDR3 reads CASSVDTSYEQYF. For the CDR3, the DNA is TGCGCCAGCAGCGTGGACACCTCCTACGAGCAGTACTTC.

Written as DNA, the CDR3 is TGTGCCAGCAGCTCCCCGGGTGGCACTGAAGCTTTCTTT. It encodes CASSSPGGTEAFF. V usage is TRBV11-2 and J usage is TRBJ1-1; no clear D gene. Trimming shortened V by 4 bases and J by 4 bases, and 10 bases separated the two germline ends. The CDR3 is 13 residues long. Germline V gene lookup returns CDR1 SGHAT and CDR2 FQNNGV.

This rearrangement joins TRBV29-1 to TRBJ1-1; possibly TRBD1 for D (5 bases). Germline V lookup: CDR1 SQVTM, CDR2 ANQGSEA. The CDR3 consists of 12 residues. V was pared by 8 bases and J by 6 bases, with 16 bases between. The DNA of the CDR3 is TGCAGCATCTTGGAGGGGAGCTCTGAAGCTTTCTTT. This gives the protein CSILEGSSEAFF.

This sequence joins TRBV30 and TRBJ2-3; 9 positions agree with TRBD2. The CDR3 has 16 residues. CDR1 and CDR2 (germline): GTSNPN, SVGIG (reference sequence). The junction had 11 bases not matched to a gene; V was cut back by 1 base and J by 6 bases. CDR3 loop: CAWSDPYAGGTDTQYF. Here the CDR3 DNA reads TGTGCCTGGAGTGACCCTTATGCGGGAGGGACGGATACGCAGTATTTT.

The genes are TRBV6-1 and TRBJ2-7; tentative D call: TRBD2 (5 bases). Germline assignment: CDR1 MNHNS and CDR2 SASEGT. The length of the CDR3 is 15 residues. V was trimmed by 2 bases and J by 2 bases, leaving 13 bases between them. CDR3 loop: CASSERGTGAYEQYF. CDR3 DNA sequence: TGTGCCAGCAGTGAACGGGGTACGGGTGCCTACGAGCAGTACTTC.

This sequence joins TRBV5-1 and TRBJ1-1; 7 positions match TRBD1. J lost 2 bases, V lost 2 bases, and 3 bases had no gene match. CDR1 and CDR2 from the germline V gene are SGHRS and YFSETQ. The CDR3 extends over 14 amino acids. Here the CDR3 DNA reads TGCGCCAGCAGCTTTGGGACAGTTAACACTGAAGCTTTCTTT. It yields the protein CASSFGTVNTEAFF.

This chain links TRBV5-1 with TRBJ2-2; 8 bases are a match to TRBD1. The CDR3 has 15 amino acids. V was clipped by 5 bases and J by 4 bases; unmatched bases: 7. Germline CDR1 is SGHRS and CDR2 is YFSETQ. The CDR3 region has the DNA TGCGCCAGCAGAACGCAGGGGGCGGGCACCGGGGAGCTGTTTTTT. This gives the protein CASRTQGAGTGELFF. The variable domain in full, completed from reference TRBV5-1 and TRBJ2-2, reads KAGVTQTPRYLIKTRGQQVTLSCSPISGHRSVSWYQQTPGQGLQFLFEYFSETQRNKGNFPGRFSGRQFSNSRSEMNVSTLELGDSALYLCASRTQGAGTGELFFGEGSRLTVL.

This sequence joins TRBV6-5 and TRBJ1-2; 9 bases line up with TRBD1. The germline CDR1 and CDR2 sequences are MNHEY and SVGAGI. Trimming cost V 7 bases and J 4 bases; bases outside gene matches: 4. This CDR3 contains 13 residues. The CDR3, as DNA: TGTGCCAGCACCGACAGGGGGGCCTATGGCTACACCTTC. It encodes CASTDRGAYGYTF.

The chain couples TRBV4-1 to TRBJ2-7; no clear D. Germline assignment: CDR1 MGHRA and CDR2 YSYEKL. The CDR3 has 15 amino acids. Trimming pared 1 base from V and 2 bases from J, leaving 12 bases between. CDR3 DNA sequence: TGCGCCAGCAGCCAAGTAGCCAGTAGCACCTACGAGCAGTACTTC. Its translation is CASSQVASSTYEQYF.

Note on this clone: At one boundary the junction diverges from the germline segment, which might be a read error. The CDR3 region has the DNA TGTGCCAGTAGTATAGGGACTAGCAAAGATACGCAGTATTTT. This sequence encodes CASSIGTSKDTQYF. The chain uses TRBV19 and TRBJ2-3; 8 bases are a match to TRBD2. This CDR3 spans 14 amino acids. The germline V gene has CDR1 LNHDA and CDR2 SQIVND (reference sequence).

The chain links TRBV19 to TRBJ1-4; D possibly corresponds to TRBD1 (5 bases). The ends were cut back, 3 bases at V and 8 bases at J, with 13 bases in the middle. The CDR3 totals 14 residues. The germline V gene has CDR1 LNHDA and CDR2 SQIVND (reference sequence). The CDR3 coding sequence is TGTGCCAGTAGTATCGAAGGGGCGGGGGAAAAACTGTTTTTT. Translation: CASSIEGAGEKLFF. The full variable domain, with the rest looked up from reference TRBV19 and TRBJ1-4, is DGGITQSPKYLFRKEGQNVTLSCEQNLNHDAMYWYRQDPGQGLRLIYYSQIVNDFQKGDIAEGYSVSREKKESFPLTVTSAQKNPTAFYLCASSIEGAGEKLFFGSGTQLSVL.

V gene TRBV5-1 combines with J gene TRBJ2-5; D not certain. This CDR3 spans 15 amino acids. Trimming took off 2 bases at V and 3 bases at J, with 14 bases between the two ends. Germline V lookup: CDR1 SGHRS, CDR2 YFSETQ. For the CDR3, the DNA is TGCGCCAGCAGCTTACGCCCCCGAGGCGAAGAGACCCAGTACTTC. It codes for CASSLRPRGEETQYF.

The chain combines TRBV18 with TRBJ1-2; TRBD1 matches at 10 bases. The trim removed 3 bases at V and 10 bases at J, leaving 8 bases unmatched. Per germline, CDR1 KGHSH and CDR2 LQKENI. This CDR3 comprises 14 residues. CDR3 bases: TGTGCCAGCTCACCTTCTAAGGGGACAGGGGTCTACACCTTC. As protein: CASSPSKGTGVYTF. The full variable domain, rest sourced from reference TRBV18 and TRBJ1-2, is NAGVMQNPRHLVRRRGQEARLRCSPMKGHSHVYWYRQLPEEGLKFMVYLQKENIIDESGMPKERFSAEFPKEGPSILRIQQVVRGDSAAYFCASSPSKGTGVYTFGSGTRLTVV.

This chain connects TRBV6-5 to TRBJ2-5; a weak D match, TRBD2 (5 bases). Germline assignment: CDR1 MNHEY and CDR2 SVGAGI. Trimming removed 2 bases at V and 5 bases at J, with 9 bases between. The CDR3 runs 13 residues. The CDR3 DNA sequence: TGTGCCAGCAGTTACACGAGGGTGGAGACCCAGTACTTC. It specifies CASSYTRVETQYF.

V usage is TRBV15 and J usage is TRBJ2-7, with D perhaps TRBD1 (5 bases). V was shortened by 3 bases and J by 2 bases, with 11 bases between the two germline ends. The length of the CDR3 is 14 residues. The germline V gene encodes CDR1 LNHNV and CDR2 YYDKDF (reference sequence). CDR3 bases: TGTGCCACCAGCAGCCAGGGTAGGACCTACGAGCAGTACTTC. It translates to CATSSQGRTYEQYF. The full variable domain, its missing parts supplied by reference TRBV15 and TRBJ2-7, is DAMVIQNPRYQVTQFGKPVTLSCSQTLNHNVMYWYQQKSSQAPKLLFHYYDKDFNNEADTPDNFQSRRPNTSFCFLDIRSPGLGDTAMYLCATSSQGRTYEQYFGPGTRLTVT.

The chain employs TRBV30 and TRBJ2-3; 10 bases are shared with TRBD2. Per germline, CDR1 GTSNPN and CDR2 SVGIG (reference sequence). The V and J ends lost 3 bases and 5 bases, in that order; junction bases with no gene match: 5. This CDR3 region has 14 residues. For the CDR3, the DNA is TGTGCCTGGAGGCAAGCGGGGGGGGTAGATACGCAGTATTTT. It translates to CAWRQAGGVDTQYF.

V and J are TRBV5-4 and TRBJ1-2, with a possible D match to TRBD1 (6 bases). Germline lookup yields CDR1 SGHNT and CDR2 YYREEE (reference sequence). The CDR3 length is 14 residues. V lost 4 bases, J lost 5 bases, and 15 bases lay in between. The CDR3, as DNA: TGTGCCAGCAGCCTGGACAGAGCAGAATATGGCTACACCTTC. It codes for CASSLDRAEYGYTF.